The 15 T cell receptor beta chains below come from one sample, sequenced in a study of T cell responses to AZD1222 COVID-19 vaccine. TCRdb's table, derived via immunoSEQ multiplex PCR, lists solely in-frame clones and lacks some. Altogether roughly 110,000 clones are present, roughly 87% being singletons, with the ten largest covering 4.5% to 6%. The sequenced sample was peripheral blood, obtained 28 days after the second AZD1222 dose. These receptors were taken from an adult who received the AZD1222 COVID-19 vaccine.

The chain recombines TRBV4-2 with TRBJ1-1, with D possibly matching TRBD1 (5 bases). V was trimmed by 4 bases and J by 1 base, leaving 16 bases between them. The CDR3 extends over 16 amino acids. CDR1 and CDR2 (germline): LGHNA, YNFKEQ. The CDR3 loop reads CASSPNSGTENTEAFF. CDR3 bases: TGTGCCAGCAGCCCAAATTCCGGGACTGAGAACACTGAAGCTTTCTTT.

CDR3 nucleotide sequence: TGTGCCAGCAGCACCTCCGGGACAGAAGCTTTCTTT. Translating it yields CASSTSGTEAFF. The genes are TRBV9 and TRBJ1-1; weak D call: TRBD1 (6 bases). Germline CDR1 and CDR2: SGDLS and YYNGEE. With 4 bases removed from V and 8 bases from J, the gap between germline ends came to 12 bases. The CDR3 length is 12 residues.

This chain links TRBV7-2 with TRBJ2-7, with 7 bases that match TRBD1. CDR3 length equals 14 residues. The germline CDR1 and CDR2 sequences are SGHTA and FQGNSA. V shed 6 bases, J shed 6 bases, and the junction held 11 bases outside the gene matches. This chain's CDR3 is CASSRSDRAGEQYF. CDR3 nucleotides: TGTGCCAGCAGTCGGTCCGACAGGGCGGGCGAGCAGTACTTC.

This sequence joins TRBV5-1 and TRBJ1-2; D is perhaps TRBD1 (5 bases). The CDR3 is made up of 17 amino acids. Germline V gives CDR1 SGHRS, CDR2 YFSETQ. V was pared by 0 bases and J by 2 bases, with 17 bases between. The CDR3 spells CASSLVGPGRFNYGYTF. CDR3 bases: TGCGCCAGCAGCTTGGTAGGTCCGGGGCGGTTCAACTATGGCTACACCTTC.

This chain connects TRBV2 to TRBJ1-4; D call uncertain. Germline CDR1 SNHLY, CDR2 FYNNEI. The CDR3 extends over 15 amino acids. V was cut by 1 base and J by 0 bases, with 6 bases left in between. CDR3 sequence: CASSEVVSTNEKLFF. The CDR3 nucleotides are TGTGCCAGCAGTGAAGTCGTGTCAACTAATGAAAAACTGTTTTTT. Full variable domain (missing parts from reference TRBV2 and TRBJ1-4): EPEVTQTPSHQVTQMGQEVILRCVPISNHLYFYWYRQILGQKVEFLVSFYNNEISEKSEIFDDQFSVERPDGSNFTLKIRSTKLEDSAMYFCASSEVVSTNEKLFFGSGTQLSVL.

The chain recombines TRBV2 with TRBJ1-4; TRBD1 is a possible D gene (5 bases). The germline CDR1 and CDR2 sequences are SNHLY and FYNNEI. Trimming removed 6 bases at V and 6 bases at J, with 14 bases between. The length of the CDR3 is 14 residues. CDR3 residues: CASRGGPWDEKLFF. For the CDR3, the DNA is TGTGCCAGCAGGGGGGGACCATGGGATGAAAAACTGTTTTTT.

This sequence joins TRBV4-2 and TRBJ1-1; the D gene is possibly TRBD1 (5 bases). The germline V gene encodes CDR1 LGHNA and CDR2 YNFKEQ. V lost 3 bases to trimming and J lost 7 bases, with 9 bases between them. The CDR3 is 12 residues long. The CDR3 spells CASSHSTGEAFF. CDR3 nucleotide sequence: TGTGCCAGCAGCCATTCTACAGGTGAAGCTTTCTTT.

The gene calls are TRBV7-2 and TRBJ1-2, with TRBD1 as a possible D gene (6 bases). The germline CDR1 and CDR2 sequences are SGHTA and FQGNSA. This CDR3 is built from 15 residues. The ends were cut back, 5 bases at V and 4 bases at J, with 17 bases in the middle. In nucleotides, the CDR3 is TGTGCCAGCAGCGGAGGGGGGGGAGTACGCTATGGCTACACCTTC. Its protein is CASSGGGGVRYGYTF.

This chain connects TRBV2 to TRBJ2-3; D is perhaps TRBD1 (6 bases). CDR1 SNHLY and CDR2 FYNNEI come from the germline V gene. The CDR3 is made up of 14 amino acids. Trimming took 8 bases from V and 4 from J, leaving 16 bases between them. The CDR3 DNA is TGTGCCAGCCTGAGAACAGGGCGGTCAGATACGCAGTATTTT. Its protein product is CASLRTGRSDTQYF.

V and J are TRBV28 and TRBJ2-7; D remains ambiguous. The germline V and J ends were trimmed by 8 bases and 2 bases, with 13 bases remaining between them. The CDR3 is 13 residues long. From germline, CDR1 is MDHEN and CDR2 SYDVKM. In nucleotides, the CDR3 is TGTGCCAGCGGACCTGGGCAAGCCTACGAGCAGTACTTC. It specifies CASGPGQAYEQYF. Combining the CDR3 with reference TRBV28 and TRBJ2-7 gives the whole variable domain DVKVTQSSRYLVKRTGEKVFLECVQDMDHENMFWYRQDPGLGLRLIYFSYDVKMKEKGDIPEGYSVSREKKERFSLILESASTNQTSMYLCASGPGQAYEQYFGPGTRLTVT.

The CDR3, as DNA: TGTGCCAGCAGCCAAGTTCTGGACAGGCCCTATGGCTACACCTTC. Its translation: CASSQVLDRPYGYTF. The chain combines TRBV3-1 (or the pseudogene TRBV3-2) with TRBJ1-2, with TRBD1 matching 7 bases. In germline, CDR1 is LGHDT, CDR2 YNNKEL (reference sequence). V lost 1 base to trimming and J lost 4 bases; unmatched junction nucleotides: 6. The CDR3 runs to 15 residues.

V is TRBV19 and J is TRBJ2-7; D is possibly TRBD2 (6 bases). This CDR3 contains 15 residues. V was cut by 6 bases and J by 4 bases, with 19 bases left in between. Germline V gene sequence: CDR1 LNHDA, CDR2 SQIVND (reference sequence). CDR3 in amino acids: CASSPAAGRMYEQYF. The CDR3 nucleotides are TGTGCCAGTAGCCCCGCGGCAGGGAGGATGTACGAGCAGTACTTC.

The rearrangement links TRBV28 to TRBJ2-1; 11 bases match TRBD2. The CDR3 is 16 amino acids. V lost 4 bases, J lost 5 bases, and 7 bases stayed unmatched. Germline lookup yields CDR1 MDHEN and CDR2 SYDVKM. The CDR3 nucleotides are TGTGCCAGCAGTTATGAAACTAGCGGGGGCCACAATGAGCAGTTCTTC. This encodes CASSYETSGGHNEQFF.

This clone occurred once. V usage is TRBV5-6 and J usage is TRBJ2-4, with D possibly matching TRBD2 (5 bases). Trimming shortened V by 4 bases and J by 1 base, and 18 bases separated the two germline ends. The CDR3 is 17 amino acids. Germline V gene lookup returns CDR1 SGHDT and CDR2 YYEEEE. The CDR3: CASSSGVGSAAKNIQYF. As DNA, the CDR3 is TGTGCCAGCAGCAGCGGAGTCGGCAGTGCGGCCAAAAACATTCAGTACTTC.

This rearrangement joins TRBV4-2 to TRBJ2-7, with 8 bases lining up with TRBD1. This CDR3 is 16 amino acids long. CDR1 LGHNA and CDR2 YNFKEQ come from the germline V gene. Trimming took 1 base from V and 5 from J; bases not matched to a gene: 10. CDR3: CASSQVSGRGRDEQYF. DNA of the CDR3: TGTGCCAGCAGCCAAGTCTCGGGCAGGGGGCGGGACGAGCAGTACTTC.